This T cell receptor (beta chain) was profiled in a study of blood T cell repertoires in COVID-19. About the study: Both acute and convalescent COVID-19 samples were obtained from the United States, Italy and Spain.

As originally analysed: Reference gene primers were amplified, and this amplification served to estimate nucleated cell counts. Libraries were prepared by immunoSEQ multiplex PCR; TCRdb keeps only in-frame clonotypes and omits some of them. Clonal size and the V and J genes are those of that table, whereas D and trimming came from the DNA. The sample carries a few hundred thousand clones, around 87% recorded once. The V gene lost 0 bases and the J gene lost 5 bases, with 12 bases spanning the gap. Per the germline V gene, CDR1 is SGDLS and CDR2 is YYNGEE. There are 15 residues in the CDR3. This receptor was taken from a woman in her 50s with acute or convalescent COVID-19. V is TRBV9 and J is TRBJ2-1, with unresolved D. Sequenced material: peripheral blood. The CDR3 is CASSVAIVPNNEQFF. The CDR3 nucleotides are TGTGCCAGCAGCGTAGCTATAGTGCCGAACAATGAGCAGTTCTTC.